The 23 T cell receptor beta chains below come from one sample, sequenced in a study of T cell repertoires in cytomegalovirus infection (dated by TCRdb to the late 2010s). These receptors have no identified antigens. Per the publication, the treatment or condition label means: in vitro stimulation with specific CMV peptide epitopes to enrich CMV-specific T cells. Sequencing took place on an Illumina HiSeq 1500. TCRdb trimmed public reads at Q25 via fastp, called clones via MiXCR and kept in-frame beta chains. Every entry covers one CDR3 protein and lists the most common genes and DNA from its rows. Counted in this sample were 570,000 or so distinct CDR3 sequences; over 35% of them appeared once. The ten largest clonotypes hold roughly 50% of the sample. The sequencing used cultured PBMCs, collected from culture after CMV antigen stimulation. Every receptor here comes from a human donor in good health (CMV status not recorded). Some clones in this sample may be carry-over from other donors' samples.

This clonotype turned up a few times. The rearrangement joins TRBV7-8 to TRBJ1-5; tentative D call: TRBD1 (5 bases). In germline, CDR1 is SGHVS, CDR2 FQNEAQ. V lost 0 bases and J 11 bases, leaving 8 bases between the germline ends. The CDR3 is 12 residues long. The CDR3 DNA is TGTGCCAGCAGCTTAGCGGGGGAGGCCCAGCATTTT. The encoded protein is CASSLAGEAQHF.

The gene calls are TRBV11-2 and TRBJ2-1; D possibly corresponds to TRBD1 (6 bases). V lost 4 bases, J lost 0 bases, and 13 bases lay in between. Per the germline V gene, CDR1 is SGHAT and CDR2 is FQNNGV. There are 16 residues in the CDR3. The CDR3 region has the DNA TGTGCCAGCAGCTCCTCCCGGGACAACTCCTACAATGAGCAGTTCTTC. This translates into CASSSSRDNSYNEQFF.

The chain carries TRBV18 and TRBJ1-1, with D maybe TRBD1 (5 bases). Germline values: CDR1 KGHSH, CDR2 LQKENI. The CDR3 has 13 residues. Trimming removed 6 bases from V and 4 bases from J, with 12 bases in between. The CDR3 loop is CASSASQGTEAFF. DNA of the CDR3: TGTGCCAGCTCCGCCTCGCAGGGCACTGAAGCTTTCTTT.

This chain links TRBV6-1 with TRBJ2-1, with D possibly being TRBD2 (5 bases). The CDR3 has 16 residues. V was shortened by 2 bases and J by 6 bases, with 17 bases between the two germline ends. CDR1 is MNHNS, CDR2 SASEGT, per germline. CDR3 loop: CASSEFSALPGNEQFF. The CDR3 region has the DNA TGTGCCAGCAGTGAATTTAGCGCACTCCCTGGCAATGAGCAGTTCTTC.

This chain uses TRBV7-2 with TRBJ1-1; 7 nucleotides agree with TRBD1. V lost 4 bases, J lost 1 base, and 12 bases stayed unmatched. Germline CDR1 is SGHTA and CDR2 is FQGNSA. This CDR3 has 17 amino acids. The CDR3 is CASSSPRGSAGNTEAFF. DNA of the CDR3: TGTGCCAGCAGCTCCCCCAGGGGGAGCGCAGGGAACACTGAAGCTTTCTTT.

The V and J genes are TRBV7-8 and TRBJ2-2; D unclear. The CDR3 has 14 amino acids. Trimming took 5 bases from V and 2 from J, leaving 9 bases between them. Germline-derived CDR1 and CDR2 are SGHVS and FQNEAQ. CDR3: CASSARINTGELFF. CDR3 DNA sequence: TGTGCCAGCAGCGCCCGAATAAACACCGGGGAGCTGTTTTTT.

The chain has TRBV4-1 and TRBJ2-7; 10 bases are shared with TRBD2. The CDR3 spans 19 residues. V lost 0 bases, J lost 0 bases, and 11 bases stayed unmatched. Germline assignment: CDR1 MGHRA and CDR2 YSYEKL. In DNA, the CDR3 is TGCGCCAGCAGCCAAGAGGCACCGCTAGCGGGAGAGAACTCCTACGAGCAGTACTTC. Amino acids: CASSQEAPLAGENSYEQYF.

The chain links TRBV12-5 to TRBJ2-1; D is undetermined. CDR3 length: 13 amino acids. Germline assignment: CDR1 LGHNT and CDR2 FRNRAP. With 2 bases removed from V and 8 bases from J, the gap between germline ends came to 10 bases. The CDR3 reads CASGLTVDDEQFF. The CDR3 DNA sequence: TGTGCTAGTGGTTTGACAGTAGACGATGAGCAGTTCTTC.

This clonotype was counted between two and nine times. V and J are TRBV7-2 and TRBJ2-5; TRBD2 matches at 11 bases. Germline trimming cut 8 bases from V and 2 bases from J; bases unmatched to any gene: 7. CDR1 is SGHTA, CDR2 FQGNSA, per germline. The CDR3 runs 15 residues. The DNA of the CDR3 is TGTGCCAGCCTTGGGACTAGCGGTTATCAAGAGACCCAGTACTTC. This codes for CASLGTSGYQETQYF.

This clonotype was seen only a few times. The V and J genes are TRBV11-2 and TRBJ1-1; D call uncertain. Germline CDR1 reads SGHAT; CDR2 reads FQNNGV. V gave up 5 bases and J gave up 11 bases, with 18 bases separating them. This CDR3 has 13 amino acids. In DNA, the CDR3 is TGTGCCAGCAGCCCCTCAGCCTCTAGCTCGGCTTTCTTT. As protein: CASSPSASSSAFF.

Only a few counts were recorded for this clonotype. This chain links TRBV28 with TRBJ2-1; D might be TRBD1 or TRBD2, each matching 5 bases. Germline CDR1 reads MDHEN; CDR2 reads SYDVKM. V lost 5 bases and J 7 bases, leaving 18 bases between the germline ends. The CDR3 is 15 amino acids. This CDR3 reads CASSDTGTWGNEQFF. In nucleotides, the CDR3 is TGTGCCAGCAGTGATACCGGGACCTGGGGTAATGAGCAGTTCTTC.

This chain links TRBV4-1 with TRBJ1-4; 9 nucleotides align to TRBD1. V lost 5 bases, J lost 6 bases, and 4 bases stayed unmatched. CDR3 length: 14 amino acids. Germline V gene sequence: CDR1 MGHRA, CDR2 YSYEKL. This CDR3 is CASSSRTGDEKLFF. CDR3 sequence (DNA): TGCGCCAGCAGCTCTCGGACAGGGGATGAAAAACTGTTTTTT.

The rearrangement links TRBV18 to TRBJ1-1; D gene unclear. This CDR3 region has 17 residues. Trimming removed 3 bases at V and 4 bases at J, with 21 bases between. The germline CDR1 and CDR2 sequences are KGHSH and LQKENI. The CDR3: CASSPGLSPRRSTEAFF. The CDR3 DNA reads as TGTGCCAGCTCACCCGGGTTATCGCCCCGGAGGAGCACTGAAGCTTTCTTT.

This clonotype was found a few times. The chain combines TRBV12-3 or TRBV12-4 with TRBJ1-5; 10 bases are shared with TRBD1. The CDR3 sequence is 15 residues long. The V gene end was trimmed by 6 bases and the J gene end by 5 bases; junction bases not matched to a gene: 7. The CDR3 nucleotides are TGTGCCAGCAGCCTGACAGGGGGCGCCGATCAGCCCCAGCATTTT. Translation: CASSLTGGADQPQHF.

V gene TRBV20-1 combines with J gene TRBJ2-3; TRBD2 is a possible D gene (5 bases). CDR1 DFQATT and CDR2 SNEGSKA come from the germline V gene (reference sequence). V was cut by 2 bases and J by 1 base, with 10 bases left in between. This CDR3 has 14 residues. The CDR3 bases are TGCAGTGCTAGACCGGGATTGGGCACAGATACGCAGTATTTT. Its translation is CSARPGLGTDTQYF.

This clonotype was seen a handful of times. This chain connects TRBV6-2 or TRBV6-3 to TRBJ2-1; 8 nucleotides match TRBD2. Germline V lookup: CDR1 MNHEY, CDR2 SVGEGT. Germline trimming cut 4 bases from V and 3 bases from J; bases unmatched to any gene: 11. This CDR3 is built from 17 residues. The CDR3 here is CASSWKVAGGGYNEQFF. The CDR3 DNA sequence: TGTGCCAGCAGTTGGAAAGTGGCGGGAGGTGGCTACAATGAGCAGTTCTTC.

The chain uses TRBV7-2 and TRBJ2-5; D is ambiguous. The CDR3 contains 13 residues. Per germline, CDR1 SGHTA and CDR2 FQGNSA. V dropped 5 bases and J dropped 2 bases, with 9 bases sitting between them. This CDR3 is CASSPSPQETQYF. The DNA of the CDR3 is TGTGCCAGCAGCCCGTCCCCGCAAGAGACCCAGTACTTC.

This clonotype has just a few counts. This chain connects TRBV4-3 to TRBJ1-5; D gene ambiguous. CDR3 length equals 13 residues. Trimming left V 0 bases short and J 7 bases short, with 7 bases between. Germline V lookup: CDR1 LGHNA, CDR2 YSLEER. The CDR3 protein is CASSQDLSQPQHF. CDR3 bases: TGCGCCAGCAGCCAAGATTTGAGCCAGCCCCAGCATTTT.

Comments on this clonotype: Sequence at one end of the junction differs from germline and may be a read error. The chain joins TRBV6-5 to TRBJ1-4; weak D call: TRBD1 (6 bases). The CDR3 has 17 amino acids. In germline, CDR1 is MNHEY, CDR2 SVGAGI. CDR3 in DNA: TGTGCCAGCAGCTACTCCGGGACATCCGACGCAGGGGAAAAACTGTTTTTT. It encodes CASSYSGTSDAGEKLFF.

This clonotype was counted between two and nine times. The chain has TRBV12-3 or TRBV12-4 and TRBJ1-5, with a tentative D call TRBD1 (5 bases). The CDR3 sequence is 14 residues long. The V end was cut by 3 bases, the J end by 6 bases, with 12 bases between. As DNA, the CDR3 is TGTGCCAGCAGTTTTGGGGGGGAAGGTCAGCCCCAGCATTTT. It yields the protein CASSFGGEGQPQHF.

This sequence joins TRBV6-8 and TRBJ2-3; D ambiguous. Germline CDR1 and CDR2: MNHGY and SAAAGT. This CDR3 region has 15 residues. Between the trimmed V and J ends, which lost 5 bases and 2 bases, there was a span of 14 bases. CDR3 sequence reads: CASSKLVFPTDTQYF. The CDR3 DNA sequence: TGTGCCAGCAGTAAGCTAGTATTTCCCACAGATACGCAGTATTTT.

In nucleotides, the CDR3 is TGTGCCAGTCGAGACAGGGGTTCCTACAATGAGCAGTTCTTC. This translates into CASRDRGSYNEQFF. The chain is built from TRBV19 and TRBJ2-1; the match to TRBD1 covers 8 bases. With V trimmed by 8 bases and J by 1 base, 4 bases remained unmatched. CDR3 size: 14 residues. Germline V lookup: CDR1 LNHDA, CDR2 SQIVND (reference sequence). Full variable domain (remainder filled in from reference TRBV19 and TRBJ2-1): DGGITQSPKYLFRKEGQNVTLSCEQNLNHDAMYWYRQDPGQGLRLIYYSQIVNDFQKGDIAEGYSVSREKKESFPLTVTSAQKNPTAFYLCASRDRGSYNEQFFGPGTRLTVL.

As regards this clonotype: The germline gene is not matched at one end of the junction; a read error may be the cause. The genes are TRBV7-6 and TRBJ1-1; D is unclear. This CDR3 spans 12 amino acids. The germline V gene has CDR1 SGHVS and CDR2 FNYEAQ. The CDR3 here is CASSLTVDLASF. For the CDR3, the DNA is TGTGCCAGCAGCTTAACGGTGGATCTAGCTTCCTTT.